This T cell receptor (beta chain) was sequenced for a study of OX40 agonist ivuxolimab in advanced cancers. Study results and limitations: The authors also found low normalized T-cell clonal expansion in some nonresponders.

A note on this clone: The antigen remains undetermined.

Libraries were prepared by immunoSEQ multiplex PCR; TCRdb keeps only in-frame clonotypes and omits some of them. Counted here are some 100,000 clones, about nine tenths occurring once; the ten biggest clones make up 1.5% to 2.5%. Trimming at V came to 0 bases and at J to 1 base, leaving 4 bases not matched to a gene. Germline-derived CDR1 and CDR2 are SGHRS and YFSETQ. CDR3 size: 16 residues. The material sequenced was CD4+ or CD8+ T cells sorted from blood, taken in a trial of the OX40 agonist ivuxolimab. The chain links TRBV5-1 to TRBJ2-3, with 8 bases identical to TRBD2. This TCR was sampled from an adult with an advanced solid tumor such as melanoma, head and neck, liver or kidney cancer. In DNA form, the CDR3 reads TGCGCCAGCAGCTTGGGTAGTAGCGGGGGCACAGATACGCAGTATTTT. Its translation: CASSLGSSGGTDTQYF.